The source of this T cell receptor (beta chain) is a study of identifying expanded T cells in peripheral blood. The length of the CDR3 is 14 residues. CDR1 and CDR2 from the germline V gene are MNHEY and SVGAGI. Sequencing used immunoSEQ multiplex PCR; TCRdb keeps in-frame clones, though not all of them. Here the sample spans about 130,000 clones, about 88% being singletons. This clone has a count of ten or more. The rearrangement joins TRBV6-5 to TRBJ1-1; 7 bases align to TRBD1. This receptor was taken from a person aged 18-70 years in good health. Specimen: blood. CDR3 DNA: TGTGCATCGGGACAGATAAATGAAAACACTGAAGCTTTCTTT. Protein: CASGQINENTEAFF.